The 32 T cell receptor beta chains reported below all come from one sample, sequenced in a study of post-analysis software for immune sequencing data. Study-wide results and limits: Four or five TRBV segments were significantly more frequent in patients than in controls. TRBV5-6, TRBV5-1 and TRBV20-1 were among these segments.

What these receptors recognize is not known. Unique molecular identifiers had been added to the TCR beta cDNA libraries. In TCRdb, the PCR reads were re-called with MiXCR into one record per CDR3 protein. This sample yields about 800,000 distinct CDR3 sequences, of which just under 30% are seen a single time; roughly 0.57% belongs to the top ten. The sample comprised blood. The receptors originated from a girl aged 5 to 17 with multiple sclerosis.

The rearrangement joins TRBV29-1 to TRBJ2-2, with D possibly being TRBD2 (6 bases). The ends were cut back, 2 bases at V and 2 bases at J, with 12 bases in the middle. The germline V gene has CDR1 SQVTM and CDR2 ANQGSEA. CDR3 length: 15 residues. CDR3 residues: CSVETGLPNTGELFF. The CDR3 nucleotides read TGCAGCGTTGAAACGGGACTTCCAAACACCGGGGAGCTGTTTTTT.

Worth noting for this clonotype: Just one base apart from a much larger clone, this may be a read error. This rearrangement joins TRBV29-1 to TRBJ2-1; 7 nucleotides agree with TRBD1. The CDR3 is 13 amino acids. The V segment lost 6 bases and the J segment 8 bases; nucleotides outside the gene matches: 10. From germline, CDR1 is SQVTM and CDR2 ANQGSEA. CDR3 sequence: CSVIRTGYDEQFF. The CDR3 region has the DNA TGCAGCGTGATCAGGACAGGTTACGATGAGCAGTTCTTC.

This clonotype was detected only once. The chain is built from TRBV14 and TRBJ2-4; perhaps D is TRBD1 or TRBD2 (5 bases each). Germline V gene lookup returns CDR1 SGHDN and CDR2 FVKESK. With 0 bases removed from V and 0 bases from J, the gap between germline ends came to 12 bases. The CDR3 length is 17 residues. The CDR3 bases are TGTGCCAGCAGCCAAGATGCAGGGACGCTAGCCAAAAACATTCAGTACTTC. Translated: CASSQDAGTLAKNIQYF.

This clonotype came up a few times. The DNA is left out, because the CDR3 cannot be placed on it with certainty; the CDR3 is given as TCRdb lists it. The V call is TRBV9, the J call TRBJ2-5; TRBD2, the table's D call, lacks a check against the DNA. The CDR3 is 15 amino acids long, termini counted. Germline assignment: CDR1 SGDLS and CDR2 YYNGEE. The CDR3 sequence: CASSVGPGLKETQYF.

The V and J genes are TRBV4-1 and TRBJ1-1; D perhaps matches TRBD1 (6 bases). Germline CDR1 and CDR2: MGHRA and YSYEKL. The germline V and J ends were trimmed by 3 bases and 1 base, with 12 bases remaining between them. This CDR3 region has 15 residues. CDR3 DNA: TGCGCCAGCAGCCATGCCGGGACACGGAACACTGAAGCTTTCTTT. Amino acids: CASSHAGTRNTEAFF.

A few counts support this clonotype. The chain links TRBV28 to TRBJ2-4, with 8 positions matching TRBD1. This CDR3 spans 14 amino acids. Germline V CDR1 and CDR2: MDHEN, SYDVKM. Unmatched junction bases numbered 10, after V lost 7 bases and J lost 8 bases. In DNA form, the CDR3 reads TGTGCCAGCACCTCTCCGGACAGGGAGGACATTCAGTACTTC. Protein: CASTSPDREDIQYF.

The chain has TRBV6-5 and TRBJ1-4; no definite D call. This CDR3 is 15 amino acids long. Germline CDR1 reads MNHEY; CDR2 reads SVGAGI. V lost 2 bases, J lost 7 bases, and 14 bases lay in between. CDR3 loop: CASSYAAAGSEKLFF. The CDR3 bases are TGTGCCAGCAGTTACGCTGCGGCAGGAAGTGAAAAACTGTTTTTT.

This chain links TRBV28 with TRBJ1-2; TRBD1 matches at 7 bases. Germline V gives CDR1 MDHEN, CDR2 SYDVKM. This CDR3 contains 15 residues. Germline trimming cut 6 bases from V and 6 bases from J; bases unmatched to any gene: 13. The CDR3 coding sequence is TGTGCCAGCAGGGTCTGGCAGGGGGAGCGAAATGGCTACACCTTC. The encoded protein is CASRVWQGERNGYTF.

This CDR3 reads CASSLTETVYEQYF. The CDR3 DNA reads TGTGCCAGCAGTTTAACCGAGACAGTCTACGAGCAGTACTTC. The chain carries TRBV28 and TRBJ2-5, with D possibly being TRBD1 (5 bases). Gene TRBJ2-7 matches the end of the DNA better, so the J call may be wrong. CDR1 MDHEN and CDR2 SYDVKM come from the germline V gene. This CDR3 is built from 14 residues.

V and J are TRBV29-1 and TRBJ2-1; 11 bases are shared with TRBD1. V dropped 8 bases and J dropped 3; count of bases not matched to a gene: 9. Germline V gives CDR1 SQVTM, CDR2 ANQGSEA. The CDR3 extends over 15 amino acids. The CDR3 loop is CSSKRDRGGYNEQFF. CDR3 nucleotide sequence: TGCAGCTCCAAGAGGGACAGGGGGGGCTACAATGAGCAGTTCTTC.

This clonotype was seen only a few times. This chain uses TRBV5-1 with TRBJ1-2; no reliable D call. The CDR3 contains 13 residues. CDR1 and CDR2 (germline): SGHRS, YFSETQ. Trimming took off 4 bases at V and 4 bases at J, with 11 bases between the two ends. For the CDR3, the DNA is TGCGCCAGCAGCAGCGGTGAGGCCTATGGCTACACCTTC. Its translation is CASSSGEAYGYTF.

In DNA form, the CDR3 reads TGTGCCAGCAGCTTGGCGGGACGGACTCCTACTGCTCGGGAGGGCCTGACAGATACGCAGTATTTT. It codes for CASSLAGRTPTAREGLTDTQYF. The chain employs TRBV7-2 and TRBJ2-3; 8 nucleotides agree with TRBD2. V shed 3 bases and J 3 bases; nucleotides not matched to a gene: 26. There are 22 residues in the CDR3. Germline values: CDR1 SGHTA, CDR2 FQGNSA.

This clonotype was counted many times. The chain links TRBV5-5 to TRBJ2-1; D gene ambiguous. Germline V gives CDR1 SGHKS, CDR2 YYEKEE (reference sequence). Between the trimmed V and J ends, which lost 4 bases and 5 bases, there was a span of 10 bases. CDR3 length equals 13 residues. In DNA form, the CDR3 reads TGTGCCAGCAGCCCCCTCGTTGACAATGAGCAGTTCTTC. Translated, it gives CASSPLVDNEQFF.

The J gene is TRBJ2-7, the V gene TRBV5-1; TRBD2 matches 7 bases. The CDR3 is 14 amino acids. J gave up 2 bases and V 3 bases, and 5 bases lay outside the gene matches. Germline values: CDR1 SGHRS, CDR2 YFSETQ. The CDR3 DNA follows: TGCGCCAGCAGCTGGACTAGTCCCCCCTACGAGCAGTACTTC. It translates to CASSWTSPPYEQYF.

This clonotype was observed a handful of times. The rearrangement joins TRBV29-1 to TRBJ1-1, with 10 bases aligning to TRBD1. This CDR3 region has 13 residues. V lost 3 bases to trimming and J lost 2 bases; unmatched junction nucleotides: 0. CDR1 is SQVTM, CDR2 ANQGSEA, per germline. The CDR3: CSVETGGNTEAFF. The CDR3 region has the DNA TGCAGCGTTGAGACAGGGGGCAACACTGAAGCTTTCTTT.

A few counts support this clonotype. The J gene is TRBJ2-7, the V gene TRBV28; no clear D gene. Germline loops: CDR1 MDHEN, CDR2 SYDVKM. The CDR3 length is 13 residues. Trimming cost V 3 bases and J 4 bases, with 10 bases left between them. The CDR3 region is CASSFRRGYEQYF. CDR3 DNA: TGTGCCAGCAGTTTCCGCAGAGGATACGAGCAGTACTTC.

Written as DNA, the CDR3 is TGTGCCAGCACGGGACAGGGGCCCTACAATGAGCAGTTCTTC. It encodes CASTGQGPYNEQFF. The chain couples TRBV6-1 to TRBJ2-1; 10 bases are shared with TRBD1. After removal of 7 bases from V and 2 bases from J, the junction contained 2 bases not matched to a gene. Germline loops: CDR1 MNHNS, CDR2 SASEGT. The CDR3 has 14 residues.

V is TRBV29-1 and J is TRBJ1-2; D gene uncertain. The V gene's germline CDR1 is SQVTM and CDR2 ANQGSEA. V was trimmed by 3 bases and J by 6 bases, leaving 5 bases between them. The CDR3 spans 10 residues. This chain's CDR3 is CSVDSDGYTF. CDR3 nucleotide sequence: TGCAGCGTTGACTCGGATGGCTACACCTTC.

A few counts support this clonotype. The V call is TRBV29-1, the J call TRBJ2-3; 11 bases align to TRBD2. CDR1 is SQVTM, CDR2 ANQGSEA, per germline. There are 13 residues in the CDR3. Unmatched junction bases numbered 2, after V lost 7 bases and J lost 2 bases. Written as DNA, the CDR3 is TGCAGCGGACTAGCGGGGATCACAGATACGCAGTATTTT. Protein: CSGLAGITDTQYF.

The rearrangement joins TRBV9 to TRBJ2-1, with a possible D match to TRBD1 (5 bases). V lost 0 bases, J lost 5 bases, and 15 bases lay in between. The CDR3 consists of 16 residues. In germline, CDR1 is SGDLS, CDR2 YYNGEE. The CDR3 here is CASSVGGRAWDNEQFF. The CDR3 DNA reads TGTGCCAGCAGCGTAGGGGGCAGGGCTTGGGACAATGAGCAGTTCTTC.

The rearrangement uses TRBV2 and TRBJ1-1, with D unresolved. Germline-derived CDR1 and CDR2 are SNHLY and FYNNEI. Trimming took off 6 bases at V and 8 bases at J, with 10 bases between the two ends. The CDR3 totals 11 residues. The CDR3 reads CASRDPGEAFF. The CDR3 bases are TGTGCCAGCAGGGATCCGGGCGAAGCTTTCTTT.

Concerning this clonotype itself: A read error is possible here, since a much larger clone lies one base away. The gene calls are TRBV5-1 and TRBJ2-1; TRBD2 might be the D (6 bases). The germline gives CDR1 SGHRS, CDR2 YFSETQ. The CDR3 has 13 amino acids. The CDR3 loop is CASSLAGTEEQHF. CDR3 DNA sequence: TGCGCCAGCAGCTTGGCCGGGACTGAGGAGCAGCACTTC.

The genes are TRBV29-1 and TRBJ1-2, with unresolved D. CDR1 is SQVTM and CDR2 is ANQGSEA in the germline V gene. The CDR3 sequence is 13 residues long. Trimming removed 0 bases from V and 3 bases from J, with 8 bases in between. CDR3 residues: CSVEDRLDYGYTF. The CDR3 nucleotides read TGCAGCGTTGAAGATCGGTTAGACTATGGCTACACCTTC.

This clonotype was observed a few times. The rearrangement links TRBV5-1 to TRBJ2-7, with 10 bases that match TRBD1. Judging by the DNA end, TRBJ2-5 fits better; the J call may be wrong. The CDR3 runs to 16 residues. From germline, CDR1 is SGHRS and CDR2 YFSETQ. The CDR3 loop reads CASSLRGTGALETQYF. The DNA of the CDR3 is TGCGCCAGCAGCTTGCGTGGGACAGGGGCGTTGGAGACCCAGTACTTC.

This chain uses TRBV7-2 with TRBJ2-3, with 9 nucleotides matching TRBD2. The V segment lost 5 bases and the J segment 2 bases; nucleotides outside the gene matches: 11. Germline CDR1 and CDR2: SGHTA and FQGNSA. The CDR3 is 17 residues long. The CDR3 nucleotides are TGTGCCAGCAGCCTCCCGACTAGCGGAGCTTTCACAGATACGCAGTATTTT. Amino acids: CASSLPTSGAFTDTQYF.

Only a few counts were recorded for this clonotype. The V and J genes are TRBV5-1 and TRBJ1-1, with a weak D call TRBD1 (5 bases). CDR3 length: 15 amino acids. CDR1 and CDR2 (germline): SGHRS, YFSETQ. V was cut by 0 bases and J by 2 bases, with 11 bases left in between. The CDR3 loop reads CASSLVPGANTEAFF. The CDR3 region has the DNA TGCGCCAGCAGCTTGGTCCCTGGGGCAAACACTGAAGCTTTCTTT.

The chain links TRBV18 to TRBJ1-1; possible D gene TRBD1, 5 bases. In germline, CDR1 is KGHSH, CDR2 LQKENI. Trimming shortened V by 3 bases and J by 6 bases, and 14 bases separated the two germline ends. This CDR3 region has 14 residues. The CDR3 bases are TGTGCCAGCTCACCCCGGACGGGGGACCCTGAAGCTTTCTTT. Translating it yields CASSPRTGDPEAFF.

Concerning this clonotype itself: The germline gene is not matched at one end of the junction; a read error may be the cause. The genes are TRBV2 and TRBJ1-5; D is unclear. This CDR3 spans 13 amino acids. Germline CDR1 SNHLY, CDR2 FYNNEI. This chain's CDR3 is CAGSESLRQPQHF. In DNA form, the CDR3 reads TGTGCCGGCAGTGAATCCCTACGGCAGCCCCAGCATTTT.

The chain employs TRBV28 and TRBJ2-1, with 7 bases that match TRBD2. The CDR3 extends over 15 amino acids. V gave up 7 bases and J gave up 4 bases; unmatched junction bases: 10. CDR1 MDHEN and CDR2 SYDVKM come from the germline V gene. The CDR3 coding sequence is TGTGCCAGCAATGGGGGGGGGACCAGGTACAATGAGCAGTTCTTC. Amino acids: CASNGGGTRYNEQFF.

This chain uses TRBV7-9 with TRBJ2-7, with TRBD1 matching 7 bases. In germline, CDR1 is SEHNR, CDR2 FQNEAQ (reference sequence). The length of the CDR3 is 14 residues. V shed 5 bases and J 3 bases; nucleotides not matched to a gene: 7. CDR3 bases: TGTGCCAGCAGCCCCACAGGGGACCTCTACGAGCAGTACTTC. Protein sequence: CASSPTGDLYEQYF.

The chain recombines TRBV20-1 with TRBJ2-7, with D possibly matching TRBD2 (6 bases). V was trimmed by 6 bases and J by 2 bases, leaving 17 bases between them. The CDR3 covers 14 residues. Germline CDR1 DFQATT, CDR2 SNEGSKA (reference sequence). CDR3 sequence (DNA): TGCAGTGCCGGGGGTCGAGGGCACCCCTACGAGCAGTACTTC. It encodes CSAGGRGHPYEQYF.

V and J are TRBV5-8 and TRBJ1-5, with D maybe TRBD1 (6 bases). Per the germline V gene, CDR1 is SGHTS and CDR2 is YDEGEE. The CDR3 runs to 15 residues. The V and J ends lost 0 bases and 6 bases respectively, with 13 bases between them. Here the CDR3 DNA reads TGTGCCAGCAGCTTGGGTCCAGGGGCTGGTCAGCCCCAGCATTTT. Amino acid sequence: CASSLGPGAGQPQHF.